Below are 9 T cell receptor beta chains sequenced from a single sample in a study of shared clonotypes between healthy human individuals. Sequencing used immunoSEQ multiplex PCR; TCRdb keeps in-frame clones, though not all of them. This sample carries about 520,000 clones, 95% to 96% of them seen once, and the ten largest clones take nearly 0.065%. The sequenced material came from naive CD4+ T cells sorted from blood. Subset in this sample: CD45RA+ positively selected. These receptors were obtained from a woman aged 30 to 39 in good health.

This clone was observed once. The chain links TRBV10-3 to TRBJ2-3; no firm D call. Germline CDR1 and CDR2: ENHRY and SYGVKD. V was trimmed by 8 bases and J by 0 bases, leaving 3 bases between them. The CDR3 loop spans 11 amino acids. DNA for the CDR3: TGTGCCATCGGGAGCACAGATACGCAGTATTTT. Residues: CAIGSTDTQYF.

The V and J genes are TRBV18 and TRBJ1-3, with D unresolved. CDR1 KGHSH and CDR2 LQKENI come from the germline V gene. The CDR3 is 16 residues long. Trimming removed 3 bases from V and 0 bases from J, with 12 bases in between. CDR3 amino acids: CASSPLEGSSGNTIYF. The DNA for the CDR3 is TGTGCCAGCTCACCTTTGGAAGGAAGCTCTGGAAACACCATATATTTT.

V is TRBV11-2 and J is TRBJ1-1; D perhaps matches TRBD1 (5 bases). V was cut by 1 base and J by 4 bases, with 16 bases left in between. Per germline, CDR1 SGHAT and CDR2 FQNNGV. The CDR3 extends over 16 amino acids. CDR3 coding DNA: TGTGCCAGCAGCTTAGCGAGGGGCGCAGGAATCACTGAAGCTTTCTTT. Translation gives CASSLARGAGITEAFF.

The chain joins TRBV5-1 to TRBJ2-5, with 11 bases aligning to TRBD2. Trimming removed 4 bases from V and 0 bases from J; junction bases left unmatched: 11. In germline, CDR1 is SGHRS, CDR2 YFSETQ. The CDR3 has 18 amino acids. The CDR3 DNA follows: TGCGCCAGCAGCGAATGGGGACTAGCGGCCCAATACCAAGAGACCCAGTACTTC. This translates into CASSEWGLAAQYQETQYF.

This sequence joins TRBV7-8 and TRBJ2-5; D may be TRBD1 or TRBD2 (5 bases each). The length of the CDR3 is 16 residues. Germline-derived CDR1 and CDR2 are SGHVS and FQNEAQ. V shed 0 bases and J shed 2 bases, with 13 bases lying between them. CDR3 nucleotides: TGTGCCAGCAGCTTAGCTCGAGGGGCTCTACAAGAGACCCAGTACTTC. It encodes CASSLARGALQETQYF. The whole variable domain, filled in from reference TRBV7-8 and TRBJ2-5, reads GAGVSQSPRYKVAKRGQDVALRCDPISGHVSLFWYQQALGQGPEFLTYFQNEAQLDKSGLPSDRFFAERPEGSVSTLKIQRTQQEDSAVYLCASSLARGALQETQYFGPGTRLLVL.

The DNA of the CDR3 is TGTGCCAGCAGCTCTAGCGGGAGCGGGTCAGATACGCAGTATTTT. Amino acids: CASSSSGSGSDTQYF. This chain connects TRBV5-4 to TRBJ2-3; 10 positions agree with TRBD2. CDR1 SGHNT and CDR2 YYREEE come from the germline V gene (reference sequence). The CDR3 length is 15 residues. V lost 3 bases and J lost 4; bases outside the gene matches: 5.

This chain uses TRBV28 with TRBJ2-5, with 13 bases fitting TRBD2. Germline V gene data show CDR1 as MDHEN and CDR2 as SYDVKM. Trimming took 2 bases from V and 5 from J; bases not matched to a gene: 5. This CDR3 spans 16 amino acids. The CDR3, as DNA: TGTGCCAGCAGTTTAGGGACTAGCGGGACTTGGGAGACCCAGTACTTC. It is translated as CASSLGTSGTWETQYF.

The chain employs TRBV13 and TRBJ2-1; D perhaps matches TRBD1 (6 bases). The CDR3 length is 15 residues. V dropped 1 base and J dropped 8 bases, with 15 bases sitting between them. Germline V gene data show CDR1 as PRHDT and CDR2 as FYEKMQ (reference sequence). For the CDR3, the DNA is TGTGCCAGCAGCTTAGCAGGGGCTGAATGGCATGAGCAGTTCTTC. This gives the protein CASSLAGAEWHEQFF.

The chain is built from TRBV18 and TRBJ2-7; D remains ambiguous. This CDR3 contains 16 residues. Trimming stripped 5 bases from V and 0 bases from J, with 17 bases between. CDR1 and CDR2 (germline): KGHSH, LQKENI. The CDR3 nucleotides are TGTGCCAGCTCAACAACGCCGCCAGGTCCCTCCTACGAGCAGTACTTC. Its translation is CASSTTPPGPSYEQYF. The full variable domain, with the rest looked up from reference TRBV18 and TRBJ2-7, is NAGVMQNPRHLVRRRGQEARLRCSPMKGHSHVYWYRQLPEEGLKFMVYLQKENIIDESGMPKERFSAEFPKEGPSILRIQQVVRGDSAAYFCASSTTPPGPSYEQYFGPGTRLTVT.